The rows below give T cell receptor beta chains drawn from one sample of a study of shared clonotypes between healthy human individuals. Sequencing used immunoSEQ multiplex PCR; TCRdb keeps in-frame clones, though not all of them. The table records around 600,000 clones, 85% to 95% of them present only once. Sequencing used naive CD8+ T cells sorted from blood. The receptors stem from a woman between 25 and 40 years old in good health. The CDR3 runs from the conserved cysteine through the conserved F or W. Fields, in order: J gene, V gene, D gene, clone size, CDR3 DNA, CDR3 protein. A D gene is named only where the DNA matches it firmly. Rows give clone size only sometimes, using once, few, many, or a class for an expanded clone.

J: TRBJ2-7
V: TRBV6-5
D: NA
size: NA
DNA: TGTGCCAGCAGTTACGGGGTGGGTTACGAGCAGTACTTC
CDR3: CASSYGVGYEQYF

J: TRBJ1-1
V: TRBV27
D: NA
size: once
DNA: TGTGCCAGCAGTTTACAGGGCCCTCCTGAAGCTTTCTTT
CDR3: CASSLQGPPEAFF

J: TRBJ1-2
V: TRBV13
D: TRBD1
size: NA
DNA: TGTGCCAGCAGCGGTACGGGACAGCCTTTTCCTGGCTACACCTTC
CDR3: CASSGTGQPFPGYTF

J: TRBJ2-3
V: TRBV5-4
D: NA
size: NA
DNA: TGTGCCAGCAGCTCTCTGGGGGCAGGCACAGATACGCAGTATTTT
CDR3: CASSSLGAGTDTQYF

J: TRBJ1-2
V: TRBV5-8
D: NA
size: NA
DNA: TGTGCCAGCAGCTTGGCCGCAGGCGTGGTTTATGGCTACACCTTC
CDR3: CASSLAAGVVYGYTF

J: TRBJ1-1
V: TRBV19
D: NA
size: NA
DNA: TGTGCCAGTATTGATCCTAGAGAGGGGGGGACTGAAGCTTTCTTT
CDR3: CASIDPREGGTEAFF

J: TRBJ2-7
V: TRBV29-1
D: TRBD1
size: NA
DNA: TGCAGCGTGGGGGACAGGGGGATCTCCTACGAGCAGTACTTC
CDR3: CSVGDRGISYEQYF

J: TRBJ2-7
V: TRBV7-9
D: NA
size: NA
DNA: TGTGCCAGCAGCTTATTGTTGACAGAGATTGGCGAGCAGTACTTC
CDR3: CASSLLLTEIGEQYF

J: TRBJ2-7
V: TRBV5-1
D: TRBD2
size: NA
DNA: TGCGCCAGCAGCTTGCAGGTAGCGGGACTTTTTTACGAGCAGTACTTC
CDR3: CASSLQVAGLFYEQYF

J: TRBJ2-7
V: TRBV18
D: NA
size: NA
DNA: TGTGCCAGCTCACCGGATAGAGGGCCGAGCTACGAGCAGTACTTC
CDR3: CASSPDRGPSYEQYF

J: TRBJ1-4
V: TRBV4-1
D: NA
size: NA
DNA: TGCGCCAGCAGCCACCTCGGGGGGGAAACTAATGAAAAACTGTTTTTT
CDR3: CASSHLGGETNEKLFF

J: TRBJ1-2
V: TRBV4-1
D: NA
size: NA
DNA: TGCGCCAGCAGCCAGACTGGGGGAGAGGGCTACACCTTC
CDR3: CASSQTGGEGYTF

J: TRBJ2-7
V: TRBV10-1
D: TRBD1
size: NA
DNA: TGCGCCAGCAGTGAGTCGGGACAGCCGTATTACGAGCAGTACTTC
CDR3: CASSESGQPYYEQYF

J: TRBJ2-7
V: TRBV5-4
D: NA
size: NA
DNA: TGTGCCAGCAGCTTTGGTCCCGGGGAGCAGTACTTC
CDR3: CASSFGPGEQYF

J: TRBJ2-7
V: TRBV21-1
D: NA
size: NA
DNA: TGTGCCAGCAGCATTCCTGACGACACGGAGCGACCCGACGAGCAGTACTTC
CDR3: CASSIPDDTERPDEQYF

J: TRBJ1-5
V: TRBV27
D: NA
size: NA
DNA: TGTGCCAGCAGTTTGGGGTTAGGCGGGGGCGGCGGCAATCAGCCCCAGCATTTT
CDR3: CASSLGLGGGGGNQPQHF

J: TRBJ1-1
V: TRBV7-9
D: NA
size: NA
DNA: TGTGCCAGCAGCTTGGGAGCGGTGAAGGACACTGAAGCTTTCTTT
CDR3: CASSLGAVKDTEAFF

J: TRBJ2-1
V: TRBV4-1
D: TRBD2
size: NA
DNA: TGCGCCAGCAGATACCTAGCGGGTGGCCACAATGAGCAGTTCTTC
CDR3: CASRYLAGGHNEQFF

J: TRBJ1-3
V: TRBV7-8
D: NA
size: NA
DNA: TGTGCCAGCAGCTTAGTCGGCGGGGCCCCCCCCGCTGGAAACACCATATATTTT
CDR3: CASSLVGGAPPAGNTIYF

J: TRBJ2-7
V: TRBV27
D: TRBD1
size: NA
DNA: TGTGCCAGCAGTACAACCGGGACAGGGAGGCACGAGCAGTACTTC
CDR3: CASSTTGTGRHEQYF